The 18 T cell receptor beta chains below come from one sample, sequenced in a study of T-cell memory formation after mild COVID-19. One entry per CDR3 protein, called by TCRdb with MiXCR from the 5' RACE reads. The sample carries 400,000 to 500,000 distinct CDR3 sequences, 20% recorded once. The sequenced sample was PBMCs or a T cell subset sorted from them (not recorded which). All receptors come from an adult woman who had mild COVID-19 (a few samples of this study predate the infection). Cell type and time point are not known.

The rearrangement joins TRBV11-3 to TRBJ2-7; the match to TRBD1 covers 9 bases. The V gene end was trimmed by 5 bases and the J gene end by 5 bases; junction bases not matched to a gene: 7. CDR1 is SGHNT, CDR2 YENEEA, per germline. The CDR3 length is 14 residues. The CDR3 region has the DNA TGTGCCAGCAGCAACCGGGACAGGGTCCACGAGCAGTACTTC. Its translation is CASSNRDRVHEQYF.

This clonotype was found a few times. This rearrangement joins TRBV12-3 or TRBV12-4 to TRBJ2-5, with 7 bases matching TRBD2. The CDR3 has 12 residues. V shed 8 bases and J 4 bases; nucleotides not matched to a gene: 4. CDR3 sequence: CASWGRGETQYF. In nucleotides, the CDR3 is TGTGCCAGCTGGGGGAGGGGAGAGACCCAGTACTTC.

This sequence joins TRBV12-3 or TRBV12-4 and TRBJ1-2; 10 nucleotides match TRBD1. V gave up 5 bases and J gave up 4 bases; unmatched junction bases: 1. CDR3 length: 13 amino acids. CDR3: CASSGTGAYGYTF. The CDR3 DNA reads TGTGCCAGCAGTGGGACAGGGGCCTATGGCTACACCTTC.

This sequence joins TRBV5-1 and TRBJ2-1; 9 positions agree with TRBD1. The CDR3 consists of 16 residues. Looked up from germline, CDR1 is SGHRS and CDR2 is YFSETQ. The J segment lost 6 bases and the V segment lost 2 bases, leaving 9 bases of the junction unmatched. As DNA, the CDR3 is TGCGCCAGCAGCTTCTCAACCGGGACAGGGATCAATGAGCAGTTCTTC. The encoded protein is CASSFSTGTGINEQFF.

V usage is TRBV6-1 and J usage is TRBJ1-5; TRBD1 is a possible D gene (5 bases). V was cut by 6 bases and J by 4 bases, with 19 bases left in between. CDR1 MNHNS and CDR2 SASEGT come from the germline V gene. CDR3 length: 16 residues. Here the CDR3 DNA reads TGTGCCAGCAGACCTCCCCAGGGACTTCTAAATCAGCCCCAGCATTTT. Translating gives CASRPPQGLLNQPQHF.

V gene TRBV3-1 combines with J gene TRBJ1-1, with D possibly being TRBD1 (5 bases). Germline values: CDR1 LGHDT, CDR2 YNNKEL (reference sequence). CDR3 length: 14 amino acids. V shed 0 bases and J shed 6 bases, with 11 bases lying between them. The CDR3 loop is CASSQDWGGAEAFF. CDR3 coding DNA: TGTGCCAGCAGCCAAGATTGGGGAGGGGCTGAAGCTTTCTTT.

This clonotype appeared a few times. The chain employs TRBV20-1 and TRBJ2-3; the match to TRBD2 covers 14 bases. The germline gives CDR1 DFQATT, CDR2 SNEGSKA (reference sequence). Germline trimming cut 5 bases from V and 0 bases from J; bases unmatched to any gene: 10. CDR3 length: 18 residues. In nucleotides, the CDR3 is TGCAGTGCTGGCGGGCGACTAGCGGGGGGGCCTAGCACAGATACGCAGTATTTT. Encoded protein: CSAGGRLAGGPSTDTQYF.

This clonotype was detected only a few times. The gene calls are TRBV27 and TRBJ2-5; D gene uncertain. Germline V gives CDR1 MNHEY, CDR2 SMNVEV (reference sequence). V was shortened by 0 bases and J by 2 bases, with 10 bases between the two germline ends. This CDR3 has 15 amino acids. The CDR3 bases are TGTGCCAGCAGTTTATCGGAGAGCAGACAAGAGACCCAGTACTTC. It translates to CASSLSESRQETQYF.

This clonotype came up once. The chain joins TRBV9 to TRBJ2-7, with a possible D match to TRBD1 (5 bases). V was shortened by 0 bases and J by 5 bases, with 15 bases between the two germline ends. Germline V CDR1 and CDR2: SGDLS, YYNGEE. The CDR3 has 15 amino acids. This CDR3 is CASSVDGRVIDEQYF. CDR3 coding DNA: TGTGCCAGCAGCGTAGACGGCAGGGTCATCGACGAGCAGTACTTC.

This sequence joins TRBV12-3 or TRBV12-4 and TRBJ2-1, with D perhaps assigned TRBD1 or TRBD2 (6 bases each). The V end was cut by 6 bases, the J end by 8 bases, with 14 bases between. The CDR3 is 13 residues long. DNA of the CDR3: TGTGCCAGCAGCCACTGGGGGGCGGATGAGCAGTTCTTC. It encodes CASSHWGADEQFF.

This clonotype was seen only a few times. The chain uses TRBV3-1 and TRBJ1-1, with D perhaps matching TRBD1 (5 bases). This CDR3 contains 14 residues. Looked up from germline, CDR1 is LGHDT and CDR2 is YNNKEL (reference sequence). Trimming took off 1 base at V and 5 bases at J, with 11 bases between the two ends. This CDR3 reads CASSQVAGRTEAFF. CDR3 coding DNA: TGTGCCAGCAGCCAAGTGGCAGGGAGAACTGAAGCTTTCTTT. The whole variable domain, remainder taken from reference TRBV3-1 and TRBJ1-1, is DTAVSQTPKYLVTQMGNDKSIKCEQNLGHDTMYWYKQDSKKFLKIMFSYNNKELIINETVPNRFSPKSPDKAHLNLHINSLELGDSAVYFCASSQVAGRTEAFFGQGTRLTVV.

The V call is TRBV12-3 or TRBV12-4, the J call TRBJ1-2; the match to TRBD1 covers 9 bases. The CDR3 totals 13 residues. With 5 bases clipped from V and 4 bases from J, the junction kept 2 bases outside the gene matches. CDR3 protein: CASSGTGSYGYTF. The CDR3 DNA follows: TGTGCCAGCAGTGGGACAGGGAGCTATGGCTACACCTTC.

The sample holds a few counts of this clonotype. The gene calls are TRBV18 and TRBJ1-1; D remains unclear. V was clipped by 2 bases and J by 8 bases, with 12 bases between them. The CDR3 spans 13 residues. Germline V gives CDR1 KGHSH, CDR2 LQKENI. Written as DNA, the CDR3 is TGTGCCAGCTCACCATTTCCCGGGCTAGAAGCTTTCTTT. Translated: CASSPFPGLEAFF.

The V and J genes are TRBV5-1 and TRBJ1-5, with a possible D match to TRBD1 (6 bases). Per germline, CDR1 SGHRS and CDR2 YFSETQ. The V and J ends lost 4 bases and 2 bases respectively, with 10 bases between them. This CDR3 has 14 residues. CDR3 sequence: CASSPDSGNQPQHF. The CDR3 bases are TGCGCCAGCAGCCCGGACAGTGGCAATCAGCCCCAGCATTTT.

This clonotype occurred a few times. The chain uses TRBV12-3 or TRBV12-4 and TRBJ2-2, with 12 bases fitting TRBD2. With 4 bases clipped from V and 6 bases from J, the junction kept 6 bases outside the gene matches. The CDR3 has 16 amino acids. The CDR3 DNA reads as TGTGCCAGCAGTTCCCGGACTAGCGGGACATCCGGGGAGCTGTTTTTT. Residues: CASSSRTSGTSGELFF.

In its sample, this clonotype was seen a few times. The CDR3 DNA reads as TGTGCCAGTAGCCTCCGGCTGGGCAATGAGCAGTTCTTC. Protein sequence: CASSLRLGNEQFF. This chain links TRBV19 with TRBJ2-1, with no clear D. V dropped 6 bases and J dropped 6 bases, with 12 bases sitting between them. CDR1 is LNHDA, CDR2 SQIVND, per germline (reference sequence). The CDR3 has 13 amino acids.

This CDR3 reads CSARDPDRRRANYGYTF. DNA of the CDR3: TGCAGTGCTAGAGACCCGGATCGTCGGAGAGCTAACTATGGCTACACCTTC. The rearrangement joins TRBV20-1 to TRBJ1-2, with D uncertain. Trimming took 0 bases from V and 0 from J, leaving 17 bases between them. This CDR3 is built from 17 residues. Germline lookup yields CDR1 DFQATT and CDR2 SNEGSKA (reference sequence).

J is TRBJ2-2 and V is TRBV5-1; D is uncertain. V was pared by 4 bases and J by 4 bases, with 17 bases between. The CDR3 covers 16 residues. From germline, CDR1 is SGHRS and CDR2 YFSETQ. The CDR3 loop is CASSPDPAVGTGELFF. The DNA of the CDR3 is TGCGCCAGCAGCCCTGATCCAGCTGTGGGCACCGGGGAGCTGTTTTTT.